This T cell receptor (beta chain) was identified during a study of human CD8 memory T cell subsets. Making the TCR beta libraries relied on UMI-labeled 5' RACE. TCRdb reworked the 5' RACE reads into one entry per CDR3 protein, no DNA. Its listing shows 5,500 to 7,000 distinct CDR3 sequences. Exhausted-like traits marked the TPEX cells, which were CCR7+ PD-1+ TIGIT+ early memory CD8+ T cells. The origin of this receptor is a human donor in good health. The source material was CD8+ T cells from PBMCs.

CDR3 residues: CAISAVLAESTDTQYF. The chain employs TRBV10-3 and TRBJ2-3; TCRdb proposes TRBD2, but this gene call is untestable without DNA. The CDR3 is made up of 16 amino acids. In germline, CDR1 is ENHRY, CDR2 SYGVKD.